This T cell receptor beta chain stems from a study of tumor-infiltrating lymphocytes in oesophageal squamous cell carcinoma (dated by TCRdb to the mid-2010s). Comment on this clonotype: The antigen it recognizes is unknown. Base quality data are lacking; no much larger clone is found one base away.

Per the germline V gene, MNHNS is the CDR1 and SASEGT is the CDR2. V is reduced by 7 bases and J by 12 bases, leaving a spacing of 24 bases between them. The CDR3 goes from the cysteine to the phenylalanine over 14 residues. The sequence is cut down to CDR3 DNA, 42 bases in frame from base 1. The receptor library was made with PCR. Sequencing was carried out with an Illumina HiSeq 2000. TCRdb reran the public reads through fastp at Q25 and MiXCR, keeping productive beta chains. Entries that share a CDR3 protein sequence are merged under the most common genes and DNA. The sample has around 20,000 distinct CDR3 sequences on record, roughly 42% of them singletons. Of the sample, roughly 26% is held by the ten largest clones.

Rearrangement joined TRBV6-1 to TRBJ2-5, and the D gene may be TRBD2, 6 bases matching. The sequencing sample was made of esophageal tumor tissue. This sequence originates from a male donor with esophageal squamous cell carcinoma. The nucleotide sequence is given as TGTGCCAGCATTGCTTCCGGGACTTTCGGGACGGAGTACTTC. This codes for CASIASGTFGTEYF.